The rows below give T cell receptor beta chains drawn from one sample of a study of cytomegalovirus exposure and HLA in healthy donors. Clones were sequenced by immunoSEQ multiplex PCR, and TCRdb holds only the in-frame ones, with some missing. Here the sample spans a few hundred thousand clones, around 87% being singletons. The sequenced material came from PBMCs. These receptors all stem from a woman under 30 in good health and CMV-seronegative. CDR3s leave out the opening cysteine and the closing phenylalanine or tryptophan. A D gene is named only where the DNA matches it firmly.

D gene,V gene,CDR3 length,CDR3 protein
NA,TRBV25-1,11,ASTGVGAYEQY
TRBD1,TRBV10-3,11,ATATGSGETQY
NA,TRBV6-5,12,ASSGQGSSYEQY
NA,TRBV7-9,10,ASSRGNQPQH
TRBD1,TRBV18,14,ASSPWGQGAENTIY
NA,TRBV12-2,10,ASRSGWTEAF
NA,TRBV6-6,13,ASSYRAGMGETQY
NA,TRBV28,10,ASSLFEGSAF
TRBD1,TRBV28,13,ASSKPRTGNYGYT
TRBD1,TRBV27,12,ASSLSGQRDGYT
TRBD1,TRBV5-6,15,ASSLRGTGGLFDEQY
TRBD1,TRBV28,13,ASSLRQGAKSPLH
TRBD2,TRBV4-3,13,ASSAHSGFHYEQY
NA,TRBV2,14,ASSEAAVGQSYGYT
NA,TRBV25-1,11,ASSDLLGTVQY
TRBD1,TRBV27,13,ASSTLQGAGDEQY
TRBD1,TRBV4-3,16,ASSQFPVGGRGLDEQY
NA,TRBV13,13,ASSLNGPNTGELF
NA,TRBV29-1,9,SVYAGDTQY
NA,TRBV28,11,ASSLTGHEKLF
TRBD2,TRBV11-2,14,ASSPRTSGSTDTQY
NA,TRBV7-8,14,ASSLAGPGTSGELF
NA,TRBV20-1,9,SALGVSPLH
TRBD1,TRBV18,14,ASSQPTGLSVTEAF
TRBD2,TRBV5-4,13,ASSLSSWEGETQY
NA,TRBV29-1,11,SVEAGYYNEQF
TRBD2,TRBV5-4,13,ASNLGLAGINEQF
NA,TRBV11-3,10,ASSSETGEAF
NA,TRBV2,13,ASSEKRASYNEQF
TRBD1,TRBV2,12,ASSEQGQAYEQY
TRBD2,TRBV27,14,ATQSPPSGEDNEQF
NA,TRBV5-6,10,ASSSSGRSQY
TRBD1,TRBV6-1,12,ASTPGQLNTEAF
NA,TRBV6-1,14,ASSERPRGYNEKLF
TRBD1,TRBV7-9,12,ASSETGVVSEQY
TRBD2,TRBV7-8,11,ASVLAGTYEQY
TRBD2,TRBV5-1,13,ASSSLGTSYNEQF
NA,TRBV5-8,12,ASSLEAGVTEAF
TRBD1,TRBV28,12,ASNTGGYNEKLF
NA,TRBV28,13,ASSFEGRSGNTIY
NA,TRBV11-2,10,ASSPKERGYT
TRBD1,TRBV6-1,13,ASSEPGQGHSPLH
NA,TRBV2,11,ASRDNLNTEAF
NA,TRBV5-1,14,ASSLAGTKANTEAF
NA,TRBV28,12,ASSMLLGGSPLH
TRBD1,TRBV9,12,ASRTGESIGELF
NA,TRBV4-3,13,ASSQVVSGNYGYT
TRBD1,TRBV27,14,ASSPTDRGPPYEQY
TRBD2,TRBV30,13,AWSALAGIWETQY
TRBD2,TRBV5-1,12,ASSSGTRSYEQY
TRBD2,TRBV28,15,ASSLPLLAGPSYEQY
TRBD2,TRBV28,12,ASIGGSPRYEQY
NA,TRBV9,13,ASSGGLPPYNEQF